Following are 28 T cell receptor beta chains from one sample sequenced in a study of OX40 agonist ivuxolimab in advanced cancers. The protocol was immunoSEQ multiplex PCR, while the TCRdb copy is restricted to in-frame clones and leaves out a portion. The sample includes about 37,000 clones, around 73% of them seen just once. The sequencing used CD4+ or CD8+ T cells sorted from blood, collected in a trial of the OX40 agonist ivuxolimab. Receptor source: an adult with an advanced solid tumor such as melanoma, head and neck, liver or kidney cancer.

This clone showed up just a few times. V gene TRBV19 combines with J gene TRBJ1-1; D remains ambiguous. Germline V gives CDR1 LNHDA, CDR2 SQIVND (reference sequence). V lost 3 bases, J lost 5 bases, and 7 bases lay in between. CDR3 length equals 12 residues. The CDR3: CASSMTRTEAFF. DNA for the CDR3: TGTGCCAGTAGTATGACTAGGACTGAAGCTTTCTTT.

This sequence joins TRBV5-1 and TRBJ1-3; the D is unclear. Germline V lookup: CDR1 SGHRS, CDR2 YFSETQ. The CDR3 covers 13 residues. V was shortened by 0 bases and J by 3 bases, with 4 bases between the two germline ends. For the CDR3, the DNA is TGCGCCAGCAGCTTGGAACTTGGAAACACCATATATTTT. It encodes CASSLELGNTIYF. Using reference TRBV5-1 and TRBJ1-3 for the parts outside the CDR3, the full variable domain is KAGVTQTPRYLIKTRGQQVTLSCSPISGHRSVSWYQQTPGQGLQFLFEYFSETQRNKGNFPGRFSGRQFSNSRSEMNVSTLELGDSALYLCASSLELGNTIYFGEGSWLTVV.

The V gene is TRBV6-4, the J gene TRBJ2-7; 9 bases align to TRBD1. The length of the CDR3 is 14 residues. With V trimmed by 4 bases and J by 13 bases, 14 bases remained unmatched. The V gene's germline CDR1 is MRHNA and CDR2 SNTAGT. The CDR3 DNA follows: TGTGCCAGCAGTGCGACCGGGACAGGGCCCTCGCTATACTTC. Translation gives CASSATGTGPSLYF.

This chain joins TRBV5-8 and TRBJ2-7; TRBD1 aligns across 10 bases. Germline V lookup: CDR1 SGHTS, CDR2 YDEGEE. This CDR3 has 12 amino acids. V was pared by 4 bases and J by 12 bases, with 7 bases of the junction left unmatched. The CDR3 spells CASSPGTGVLYF. The CDR3 bases are TGTGCCAGCAGCCCCGGGACAGGGGTCTTGTACTTC.

This rearrangement joins TRBV9 to TRBJ2-1; 7 bases align to TRBD2. The CDR3 covers 18 residues. Germline assignment: CDR1 SGDLS and CDR2 YYNGEE. V shed 0 bases and J 2 bases; nucleotides not matched to a gene: 11. The CDR3 reads CASSVERTFGGTYNEQFF. In DNA, the CDR3 is TGTGCCAGCAGCGTAGAAAGAACGTTCGGGGGGACCTACAATGAGCAGTTCTTC.

The chain carries TRBV28 and TRBJ1-1, with 9 bases lining up with TRBD1. CDR1 and CDR2 (germline): MDHEN, SYDVKM. CDR3 size: 12 residues. V lost 8 bases and J lost 7; bases outside the gene matches: 5. The CDR3 reads CASGTGGLEAFF. Written as DNA, the CDR3 is TGTGCCAGCGGAACAGGGGGCCTTGAAGCTTTCTTT.

The gene calls are TRBV7-8 and TRBJ1-2, with 10 bases identical to TRBD1. The V and J ends lost 5 bases and 0 bases, in that order; junction bases with no gene match: 9. Germline CDR1 is SGHVS and CDR2 is FQNEAQ. The CDR3 sequence is 17 residues long. The CDR3: CASSPRTGGIANYGYTF. The CDR3 bases are TGTGCCAGCAGCCCGAGGACAGGGGGGATCGCTAACTATGGCTACACCTTC.

The gene calls are TRBV4-1 and TRBJ1-2; 10 bases map to TRBD1. Germline-derived CDR1 and CDR2 are MGHRA and YSYEKL. V trimming: 1 base; J trimming: 10 bases; junction bases outside the gene matches: 9. The CDR3 has 15 amino acids. The CDR3 region has the DNA TGCGCCAGCAGCCAAGGCCGGGACAGGGGAGGTGACTACACCTTC. It is translated as CASSQGRDRGGDYTF.

This chain links TRBV6-1 with TRBJ2-7, with 8 bases aligning to TRBD1. The germline V gene encodes CDR1 MNHNS and CDR2 SASEGT. The CDR3 has 16 residues. Unmatched junction bases numbered 8, after V lost 3 bases and J lost 1 base. CDR3 region: CASSEPDRGTSYEQYF. In DNA, the CDR3 is TGTGCCAGCAGTGAGCCAGACAGGGGAACTTCCTACGAGCAGTACTTC.

This sequence joins TRBV20-1 and TRBJ2-7; D gene ambiguous. Germline assignment: CDR1 DFQATT and CDR2 SNEGSKA (reference sequence). The CDR3 extends over 10 amino acids. Trimming removed 6 bases at V and 5 bases at J, with 8 bases between. CDR3: CSAQEDEQYF. Here the CDR3 DNA reads TGCAGTGCCCAAGAGGACGAGCAGTACTTC.

The rearrangement joins TRBV7-8 to TRBJ2-5; D might be TRBD1 or TRBD2, each matching 5 bases. Between the trimmed V and J ends, which lost 5 bases and 1 base, there was a span of 8 bases. CDR1 SGHVS and CDR2 FQNEAQ come from the germline V gene. The CDR3 sequence is 13 residues long. This CDR3 reads CASSRGPQETQYF. The CDR3 coding sequence is TGTGCCAGCAGCCGGGGCCCCCAAGAGACCCAGTACTTC.

This clone turned up a few times. J is TRBJ2-1 and V is TRBV7-9; 11 nucleotides line up with TRBD2. Germline V CDR1 and CDR2: SEHNR, FQNEAQ (reference sequence). J was trimmed by 8 bases and V by 3 bases; bases with no gene match: 18. This CDR3 has 19 amino acids. The CDR3 sequence: CASSFLGVLSGGARDEQFF. The CDR3 DNA is TGTGCCAGCAGCTTCCTGGGTGTTCTTAGCGGGGGGGCCCGGGATGAGCAGTTCTTC.

The gene calls are TRBV18 and TRBJ1-5; no clear D. CDR1 and CDR2 from the germline V gene are KGHSH and LQKENI. The CDR3 length is 16 residues. V lost 2 bases to trimming and J lost 3 bases, with 14 bases between them. Here the CDR3 reads CASSPGGGRSNQPQHF. The CDR3 DNA sequence: TGTGCCAGCTCACCAGGCGGAGGGAGATCCAATCAGCCCCAGCATTTT.

This sequence joins TRBV9 and TRBJ1-2; the D gene is possibly TRBD1 (5 bases). V was trimmed by 0 bases and J by 10 bases, leaving 19 bases between them. Germline CDR1 and CDR2: SGDLS and YYNGEE. The CDR3 has 15 amino acids. The CDR3 spells CASSVGVQAQGDYTF. DNA of the CDR3: TGTGCCAGCAGCGTAGGGGTACAGGCGCAGGGTGACTACACCTTC. The whole variable domain, remainder taken from reference TRBV9 and TRBJ1-2, is DSGVTQTPKHLITATGQRVTLRCSPRSGDLSVYWYQQSLDQGLQFLIQYYNGEERAKGNILERFSAQQFPDLHSELNLSSLELGDSALYFCASSVGVQAQGDYTFGSGTRLTVV.

This clone has only a few counts. The chain is built from TRBV11-1 and TRBJ2-7; D not resolved. Trimming shortened V by 7 bases and J by 7 bases, and 17 bases separated the two germline ends. This CDR3 has 13 amino acids. CDR1 and CDR2 from the germline V gene are SGHAT and FQDESV (reference sequence). CDR3 in DNA: TGTGCCAGCACCCCTTTTGGAGTGGGGGAGCAGTACTTC. Translation: CASTPFGVGEQYF.

This clone was observed a single time. The rearrangement links TRBV6-5 to TRBJ1-5; no reliable D call. The CDR3 covers 15 residues. CDR1 MNHEY and CDR2 SVGAGI come from the germline V gene. The V end lost 0 bases, the J end lost 6 bases, and 12 bases lay between the germline ends. The CDR3 bases are TGTGCCAGCAGTTACTCGGTCACTGGAGCTCAGCCCCAGCATTTT. As protein: CASSYSVTGAQPQHF.

On this clone: One junction end does not reproduce the germline sequence, and a read error may be involved. V gene TRBV5-4 combines with J gene TRBJ2-5; 7 positions agree with TRBD1. Germline V gene data show CDR1 as SGHNT and CDR2 as YYREEE (reference sequence). The length of the CDR3 is 14 residues. CDR3 region: CASSLDRIQETQYF. In nucleotides, the CDR3 is TGTGCCAGCAGTTTGGACAGGATCCAAGAGACCCAGTACTTC.

The CDR3, as DNA: TGTGCCACCTCCGGGACTCGGCCCGGGGAGCTGTTTTTT. It translates to CATSGTRPGELFF. The chain recombines TRBV28 with TRBJ2-2, with a weak D call TRBD2 (6 bases). V lost 10 bases, J lost 6 bases, and 15 bases lay in between. From germline, CDR1 is MDHEN and CDR2 SYDVKM. The CDR3 sequence is 13 residues long.

This chain joins TRBV19 and TRBJ2-7; 7 nucleotides line up with TRBD1. The junction had 14 bases not matched to a gene; V was cut back by 4 bases and J by 2 bases. From germline, CDR1 is LNHDA and CDR2 SQIVND (reference sequence). This CDR3 spans 17 amino acids. CDR3 loop: CASSSLAGADRTYEQYF. The CDR3 DNA reads TGTGCCAGTAGTAGCCTGGCAGGTGCGGACAGGACCTACGAGCAGTACTTC.

V and J are TRBV2 and TRBJ1-3; D gene ambiguous. Germline CDR1 and CDR2: SNHLY and FYNNEI. CDR3 size: 14 residues. V lost 3 bases and J 0 bases, leaving 6 bases between the germline ends. The CDR3 DNA is TGTGCCAGCAGTGACCGCTACTCTGGAAACACCATATATTTT. Translating it yields CASSDRYSGNTIYF.

The chain has TRBV10-3 and TRBJ1-1, with a tentative D call TRBD1 (5 bases). The CDR3 has 12 amino acids. The ends were cut back, 0 bases at V and 11 bases at J, with 10 bases in the middle. From germline, CDR1 is ENHRY and CDR2 SYGVKD. Here the CDR3 reads CAISESGVDAFF. The CDR3 DNA reads TGTGCCATCAGTGAGTCGGGGGTAGACGCTTTCTTT.

This clone came up a few times. The chain couples TRBV5-1 to TRBJ2-3; maybe TRBD2 (6 bases). Germline V CDR1 and CDR2: SGHRS, YFSETQ. V dropped 1 base and J dropped 1 base, with 10 bases sitting between them. CDR3 length equals 15 residues. CDR3 sequence (DNA): TGCGCCAGCAGCTTGCGGGAGAGCGGCACAGATACGCAGTATTTT. Amino acids: CASSLRESGTDTQYF.

The V call is TRBV9, the J call TRBJ2-2; D is ambiguous. The CDR3 spans 18 residues. Trimming pared 4 bases from V and 3 bases from J, leaving 22 bases between. Germline V gene lookup returns CDR1 SGDLS and CDR2 YYNGEE. The CDR3 nucleotides read TGTGCCAGCAGCTCCATGGGGAAGGCCCCCATTGACACCGGGGAGCTGTTTTTT. It yields the protein CASSSMGKAPIDTGELFF.

The chain is built from TRBV6-5 and TRBJ2-2, with unresolved D. V shed 4 bases and J shed 6 bases, with 12 bases lying between them. CDR1 is MNHEY, CDR2 SVGAGI, per germline. This CDR3 contains 14 residues. As DNA, the CDR3 is TGTGCCAGCAGTTCCCGCCTAGGAGCCGGGGAGCTGTTTTTT. Translation: CASSSRLGAGELFF.

This chain connects TRBV6-5 to TRBJ2-7, with 9 bases identical to TRBD1. Germline V lookup: CDR1 MNHEY, CDR2 SVGAGI. The CDR3 length is 15 residues. V was clipped by 6 bases and J by 0 bases; unmatched bases: 6. The CDR3 is CASSLKTGGSYEQYF. DNA of the CDR3: TGTGCCAGCAGCTTAAAGACAGGGGGCTCCTACGAGCAGTACTTC.

This clone showed up just a few times. Written as DNA, the CDR3 is TGTGCCAGCAGCGACGATATGGACAGCCTGAACACTGAAGCTTTCTTT. It specifies CASSDDMDSLNTEAFF. The chain recombines TRBV11-1 with TRBJ1-1, with D tentatively TRBD1 (6 bases). CDR1 is SGHAT and CDR2 is FQDESV in the germline V gene (reference sequence). The CDR3 is 16 amino acids. Trimming removed 5 bases from V and 0 bases from J, with 16 bases in between.

This chain connects TRBV5-1 to TRBJ1-4; D gene unclear. Germline assignment: CDR1 SGHRS and CDR2 YFSETQ. This CDR3 is 13 amino acids long. Trimming left V 4 bases short and J 7 bases short, with 11 bases between. CDR3 in DNA: TGCGCCAGCAGCCGGGGTAGAGGTGAAAAACTGTTTTTT. It yields the protein CASSRGRGEKLFF.

CDR3 bases: TGCGCCAGGCAATACAGGGGGTTTAACTATGGCTACACCTTC. Translated, it gives CARQYRGFNYGYTF. The rearrangement links TRBV4-1 to TRBJ1-2; 8 nucleotides agree with TRBD1. Germline V gene data show CDR1 as MGHRA and CDR2 as YSYEKL. There are 14 residues in the CDR3. Losses at the gene ends were 9 bases for V and 1 base for J; bases not matched to a gene: 7.